These 32 T cell receptor beta chains share one sample of origin, sequenced in a study of blood T cell repertoires in COVID-19. The protocol was immunoSEQ multiplex PCR, while the TCRdb copy is restricted to in-frame clones and leaves out a portion. The sample has approximately 210,000 clones; roughly 84% are singletons. What was sequenced was peripheral blood. Every receptor here comes from a human donor in a cohort sampled during active COVID-19.

The chain couples TRBV7-8 to TRBJ1-1, with TRBD1 identical over 7 bases. After removal of 1 base from V and 0 bases from J, the junction contained 5 bases not matched to a gene. Germline values: CDR1 SGHVS, CDR2 FQNEAQ. This CDR3 region has 16 residues. CDR3 in DNA: TGTGCCAGCAGCTTAGGAGAGGGGGCCATGAACACTGAAGCTTTCTTT. Its translation: CASSLGEGAMNTEAFF.

This clone was observed once. Here the CDR3 DNA reads TGTGCCAGCAGCCAATCCCTAGCGGGAGCGTTTCATGAGCAGTTCTTC. Residues: CASSQSLAGAFHEQFF. J is TRBJ2-1 and V is TRBV4-2; the match to TRBD2 covers 10 bases. The CDR3 runs to 16 residues. Unmatched junction bases numbered 9, after V lost 2 bases and J lost 8 bases. Germline loops: CDR1 LGHNA, CDR2 YNFKEQ.

The V call is TRBV4-1, the J call TRBJ1-2, with 9 bases aligning to TRBD1. With 9 bases clipped from V and 3 bases from J, the junction kept 11 bases outside the gene matches. Germline V CDR1 and CDR2: MGHRA, YSYEKL. CDR3 length: 15 amino acids. The CDR3 loop reads CASNKRDRDHYGYTF. The CDR3 nucleotides are TGCGCCAGTAACAAAAGGGACAGGGATCACTATGGCTACACCTTC.

The chain recombines TRBV5-1 with TRBJ1-4; no reliable D call. The CDR3 extends over 17 amino acids. The germline V and J ends were trimmed by 0 bases and 0 bases, with 12 bases remaining between them. CDR1 and CDR2 from the germline V gene are SGHRS and YFSETQ. CDR3 bases: TGCGCCAGCAGCTTGGCCGGCGGATTCGCAACTAATGAAAAACTGTTTTTT. Its protein product is CASSLAGGFATNEKLFF.

In this sample, this clone turned up once. This rearrangement joins TRBV13 to TRBJ2-7, with 7 nucleotides matching TRBD2. The CDR3 contains 14 residues. Trimming removed 0 bases from V and 4 bases from J; junction bases left unmatched: 3. CDR1 is PRHDT and CDR2 is FYEKMQ in the germline V gene (reference sequence). This CDR3 is CASSLGPSGYEQYF. In DNA, the CDR3 is TGTGCCAGCAGCTTAGGGCCTAGCGGTTACGAGCAGTACTTC.

This clone showed up just once. This sequence joins TRBV2 and TRBJ2-1; a weak D match, TRBD1 (6 bases). CDR1 is SNHLY and CDR2 is FYNNEI in the germline V gene. This CDR3 comprises 14 residues. The ends were cut back, 3 bases at V and 4 bases at J, with 10 bases in the middle. The CDR3 spells CASSDTDSYNEQFF. The CDR3 DNA reads as TGTGCCAGCAGTGATACGGACAGTTACAATGAGCAGTTCTTC.

This clone was detected once. The rearrangement links TRBV5-1 to TRBJ2-1; 11 nucleotides agree with TRBD2. The CDR3 consists of 15 residues. The V and J ends lost 4 bases and 9 bases, in that order; junction bases with no gene match: 9. Germline V gene sequence: CDR1 SGHRS, CDR2 YFSETQ. This CDR3 reads CASSPTSGSLTEQFF. In DNA, the CDR3 is TGCGCCAGCAGCCCAACTAGCGGGAGTTTAACTGAGCAGTTCTTC.

The chain uses TRBV28 and TRBJ1-4, with 7 bases matching TRBD1. Germline assignment: CDR1 MDHEN and CDR2 SYDVKM. V was pared by 5 bases and J by 1 base, with 7 bases of the junction left unmatched. The length of the CDR3 is 16 residues. Written as DNA, the CDR3 is TGTGCCAGCAGTAATACAGGGGACAGAACTAATGAAAAACTGTTTTTT. Translated: CASSNTGDRTNEKLFF.

This sequence joins TRBV12-3 or TRBV12-4 and TRBJ1-1, with no clear D. With 6 bases removed from V and 1 base from J, the gap between germline ends came to 9 bases. The CDR3 runs to 13 residues. This CDR3 is CASRRGQNTEAFF. The CDR3 DNA follows: TGTGCCAGCAGAAGAGGCCAGAACACTGAAGCTTTCTTT.

This clone was seen only a few times. J is TRBJ1-1 and V is TRBV30, with 7 bases identical to TRBD1. Germline V CDR1 and CDR2: GTSNPN, SVGIG (reference sequence). Losses at the gene ends were 5 bases for V and 4 bases for J; bases not matched to a gene: 10. This CDR3 region has 14 residues. The CDR3 coding sequence is TGTGCCTGGCGTCACAGGGGCGAAGGCACTGAAGCTTTCTTT. This gives the protein CAWRHRGEGTEAFF.

V and J are TRBV9 and TRBJ2-3; 9 nucleotides line up with TRBD2. The CDR3 covers 20 residues. Unmatched junction bases numbered 20, after V lost 3 bases and J lost 3 bases. The germline gives CDR1 SGDLS, CDR2 YYNGEE. The CDR3 sequence: CASSETPLSGGLYNTDTQYF. The DNA of the CDR3 is TGTGCCAGCAGCGAGACCCCTCTCAGCGGGGGGCTCTATAATACAGATACGCAGTATTTT.

J is TRBJ1-3 and V is TRBV5-1; D perhaps matches TRBD1 (5 bases). The CDR3 extends over 15 amino acids. The germline CDR1 and CDR2 sequences are SGHRS and YFSETQ. Trimming removed 4 bases from V and 3 bases from J, with 14 bases in between. The CDR3 sequence is CASSPAGLSGNTIYF. The CDR3 coding sequence is TGCGCCAGCAGCCCCGCAGGGCTGAGTGGAAACACCATATATTTT.

The gene calls are TRBV6-5 and TRBJ2-5; TRBD1 aligns across 7 bases. The V segment lost 6 bases and the J segment 7 bases; nucleotides outside the gene matches: 11. The CDR3 has 14 amino acids. CDR1 MNHEY and CDR2 SVGAGI come from the germline V gene. CDR3 amino acids: CASSRDSADGTQYF. CDR3 DNA sequence: TGTGCCAGCAGCCGGGACAGCGCCGATGGGACCCAGTACTTC.

The chain links TRBV11-3 to TRBJ2-5, with TRBD2 matching 9 bases. Trimming cost V 4 bases and J 3 bases; bases outside gene matches: 12. This CDR3 has 17 residues. The germline V gene has CDR1 SGHNT and CDR2 YENEEA. Written as DNA, the CDR3 is TGTGCCAGCAGCTCAGCGGGGGGTATATCGGGGGAAGAGACCCAGTACTTC. This translates into CASSSAGGISGEETQYF.

The chain uses TRBV10-2 and TRBJ1-1, with 7 bases lining up with TRBD1. V shed 6 bases, J shed 5 bases, and the junction held 6 bases outside the gene matches. Germline loops: CDR1 WSHSY, CDR2 SAAADI. The CDR3 has 13 residues. Written as DNA, the CDR3 is TGCGCCAGCAGACTCAACAGGGGAACTGAAGCTTTCTTT. It translates to CASRLNRGTEAFF.

The chain carries TRBV7-2 and TRBJ2-7, with D possibly matching TRBD1 (5 bases). The CDR3 loop spans 14 amino acids. V was shortened by 4 bases and J by 3 bases, with 13 bases between the two germline ends. Looked up from germline, CDR1 is SGHTA and CDR2 is FQGNSA. The CDR3 DNA sequence: TGTGCCAGCAGCTCCACGACAGCCTACTACGAGCAGTACTTC. It encodes CASSSTTAYYEQYF. Full variable domain (missing parts from reference TRBV7-2 and TRBJ2-7): GAGVSQSPSNKVTEKGKDVELRCDPISGHTALYWYRQSLGQGLEFLIYFQGNSAPDKSGLPSDRFSAERTGGSVSTLTIQRTQQEDSAVYLCASSSTTAYYEQYFGPGTRLTVT.

The J gene is TRBJ2-3, the V gene TRBV4-2, with a weak D call TRBD1 (5 bases). Trimming removed 1 base from V and 5 bases from J, with 13 bases in between. This CDR3 contains 15 residues. Per the germline V gene, CDR1 is LGHNA and CDR2 is YNFKEQ. The CDR3 region has the DNA TGTGCCAGCAGCCAAGGTCCAGGGCAGATAGATACGCAGTATTTT. Translation gives CASSQGPGQIDTQYF.

The chain has TRBV5-1 and TRBJ1-1; D gene uncertain. The ends were cut back, 4 bases at V and 7 bases at J, with 20 bases in the middle. This CDR3 has 15 amino acids. Germline V gene data show CDR1 as SGHRS and CDR2 as YFSETQ. CDR3 amino acids: CASSPDYFIRGEAFF. CDR3 DNA sequence: TGCGCCAGCAGCCCCGACTATTTTATCAGAGGTGAAGCTTTCTTT.

The chain couples TRBV28 to TRBJ2-1; 7 bases map to TRBD1. The germline CDR1 and CDR2 sequences are MDHEN and SYDVKM. There are 14 residues in the CDR3. The V segment lost 6 bases and the J segment 4 bases; nucleotides outside the gene matches: 6. CDR3 nucleotides: TGTGCCAGCAGCCGGGACAGCCGATACAATGAGCAGTTCTTC. This codes for CASSRDSRYNEQFF.

The rearrangement uses TRBV5-1 and TRBJ1-4; 7 bases are a match to TRBD1. The trim removed 4 bases at V and 1 base at J, leaving 4 bases unmatched. CDR1 is SGHRS and CDR2 is YFSETQ in the germline V gene. The CDR3 is made up of 15 amino acids. As DNA, the CDR3 is TGCGCCAGCAGCACGAACAGGGGAACTAATGAAAAACTGTTTTTT. It specifies CASSTNRGTNEKLFF.

The chain has TRBV28 and TRBJ1-2, with D unresolved. The CDR3 has 12 residues. Trimming removed 3 bases from V and 6 bases from J, with 8 bases in between. Germline assignment: CDR1 MDHEN and CDR2 SYDVKM. The CDR3 region is CASSLEKHGYTF. CDR3 nucleotide sequence: TGTGCCAGCAGTTTGGAGAAGCATGGCTACACCTTC.

Comment on this clone: One end of the junction does not line up with germline, which may come from a read error. This chain links TRBV5-1 with TRBJ2-1; 9 bases map to TRBD1. Germline values: CDR1 SGHRS, CDR2 YFSETQ. The CDR3 length is 15 residues. This CDR3 is CASSLGQGSFNEQFF. The CDR3 DNA follows: TGCGCCAGCAGCCTTGGACAGGGGTCCTTCAATGAGCAGTTCTTC.

The CDR3 bases are TGTGCCAGCTCTCAAAACAGGGCTCCGGGCGGGGGAGAGACCCAGTACTTC. Translating it yields CASSQNRAPGGGETQYF. This sequence joins TRBV18 and TRBJ2-5; D perhaps matches TRBD2 (7 bases). CDR1 and CDR2 (germline): KGHSH, LQKENI. There are 17 residues in the CDR3. V shed 6 bases and J shed 4 bases, with 24 bases lying between them.

The chain employs TRBV15 and TRBJ2-1; D gene ambiguous. Trimming took 0 bases from V and 0 from J, leaving 6 bases between them. Germline V gene sequence: CDR1 LNHNV, CDR2 YYDKDF (reference sequence). CDR3 size: 15 residues. The CDR3 sequence is CATSRERSSYNEQFF. CDR3 nucleotides: TGTGCCACCAGCAGAGAACGGAGCTCCTACAATGAGCAGTTCTTC.

This clone has a single count. The rearrangement joins TRBV6-5 to TRBJ1-3; no reliable D call. Germline V gene sequence: CDR1 MNHEY, CDR2 SVGAGI. CDR3 length equals 14 residues. Trimming left V 6 bases short and J 0 bases short, with 9 bases between. The CDR3 DNA sequence: TGTGCCAGCAGCCTTCGGGTCTCTGGAAACACCATATATTTT. The encoded protein is CASSLRVSGNTIYF.

This rearrangement joins TRBV2 to TRBJ2-5; D is perhaps TRBD1 (6 bases). The germline V gene encodes CDR1 SNHLY and CDR2 FYNNEI. The CDR3 totals 13 residues. Between the trimmed V and J ends, which lost 5 bases and 1 base, there was a span of 8 bases. CDR3 region: CASSSDSQETQYF. Here the CDR3 DNA reads TGTGCCAGCAGTTCGGACAGCCAAGAGACCCAGTACTTC.

As for this clone: An end of the junction does not agree with germline; a read error may underlie this. In the same sample, other DNA sequences code for this CDR3. This chain uses TRBV4-1 with TRBJ1-2; 8 bases fit TRBD1. The germline V gene encodes CDR1 MGHRA and CDR2 YSYEKL. CDR3 length equals 14 residues. The CDR3 protein is CASSETGVIVGYTF. In nucleotides, the CDR3 is TGTGCCAGCAGCGAGACAGGGGTAATTGTTGGCTACACCTTC.

V and J are TRBV7-9 and TRBJ2-1, with D maybe TRBD1 (5 bases). The CDR3 is made up of 13 amino acids. V lost 0 bases, J lost 8 bases, and 8 bases lay in between. The germline V gene encodes CDR1 SEHNR and CDR2 FQNEAQ (reference sequence). CDR3 loop: CASSLAGVDEQFF. CDR3 DNA sequence: TGTGCCAGCAGCTTAGCAGGGGTCGATGAGCAGTTCTTC.

V and J are TRBV30 and TRBJ2-5; the match to TRBD2 covers 7 bases. CDR1 GTSNPN and CDR2 SVGIG come from the germline V gene (reference sequence). The CDR3 is 14 amino acids. V shed 0 bases, J shed 1 base, and the junction held 2 bases outside the gene matches. For the CDR3, the DNA is TGTGCCTGGAGTGTGGGACTACTCCAAGAGACCCAGTACTTC. Translation: CAWSVGLLQETQYF.

The chain is built from TRBV7-2 and TRBJ1-5, with D hard to call. CDR3 length equals 12 residues. Trimming removed 1 base from V and 6 bases from J, with 4 bases in between. CDR1 is SGHTA and CDR2 is FQGNSA in the germline V gene. CDR3 sequence: CASSLDSQPQHF. As DNA, the CDR3 is TGTGCCAGCAGCTTAGATAGTCAGCCCCAGCATTTT.

This chain joins TRBV6-5 and TRBJ1-1; a weak D match, TRBD1 (6 bases). The V end was cut by 6 bases, the J end by 5 bases, with 13 bases between. The V gene's germline CDR1 is MNHEY and CDR2 SVGAGI. CDR3 length equals 13 residues. The CDR3 loop is CASSLQGGTEAFF. CDR3 DNA sequence: TGTGCCAGCAGCTTACAGGGTGGGACTGAAGCTTTCTTT.

The chain carries TRBV10-2 and TRBJ2-1; D uncertain. CDR3 length: 11 amino acids. Trimming removed 2 bases from V and 7 bases from J, with 3 bases in between. Germline V gene sequence: CDR1 WSHSY, CDR2 SAAADI. Here the CDR3 DNA reads TGCGCCAGCAGTGAGCGTAATGAGCAGTTCTTC. Residues: CASSERNEQFF.